This T cell receptor beta chain derives from a study of shared clonotypes between healthy human individuals. Looking at the study overall: The study used three CD4 naive, three CD4 memory, two CD8 naive and one CD8 memory plate per donor.

Unmatched junction bases numbered 11, after V lost 2 bases and J lost 9 bases. This CDR3 spans 15 amino acids. Germline loops: CDR1 SGHRS, CDR2 YFSETQ. On this clone itself: Antigen unknown.

The study's findings and limits: Relative to their counterparts shared across all four donors, non-shared clonotypes exhibited diminished generation probabilities.

The table came from immunoSEQ multiplex PCR; TCRdb's copy has only in-frame clones and leaves some out. The data contain approximately 1.5 million clones, 95% to 99% of them singletons. The donors were all Caucasian adults (living in Nashville, Tennessee). This receptor was taken from a man aged 25 to 40 in good health. Specimen: naive CD4+ T cells sorted from blood. Noted subset: CD45RA+ positively selected. The chain joins TRBV5-1 to TRBJ2-1; 7 bases are a match to TRBD1. Here the CDR3 DNA reads TGCGCCAGCAGCTTCCGACAGGGCTGGGTAATTGAGCAGTTCTTC. This translates into CASSFRQGWVIEQFF.